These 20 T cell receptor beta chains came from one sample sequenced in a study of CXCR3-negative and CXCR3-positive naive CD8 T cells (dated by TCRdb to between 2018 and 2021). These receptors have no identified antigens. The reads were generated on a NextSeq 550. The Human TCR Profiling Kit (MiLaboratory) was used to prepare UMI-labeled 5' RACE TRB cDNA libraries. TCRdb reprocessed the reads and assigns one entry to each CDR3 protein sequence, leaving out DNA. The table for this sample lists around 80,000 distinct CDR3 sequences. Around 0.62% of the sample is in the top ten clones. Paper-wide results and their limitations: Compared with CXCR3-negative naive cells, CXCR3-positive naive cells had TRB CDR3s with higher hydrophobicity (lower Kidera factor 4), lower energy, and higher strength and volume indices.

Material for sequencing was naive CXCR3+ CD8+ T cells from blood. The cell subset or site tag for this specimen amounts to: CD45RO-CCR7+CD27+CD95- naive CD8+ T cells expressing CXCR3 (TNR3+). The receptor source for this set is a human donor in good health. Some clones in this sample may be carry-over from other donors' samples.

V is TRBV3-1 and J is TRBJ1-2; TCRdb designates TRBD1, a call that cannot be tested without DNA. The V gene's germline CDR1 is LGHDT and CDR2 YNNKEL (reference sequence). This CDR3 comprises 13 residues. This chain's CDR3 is CASSRTGGHGYTF. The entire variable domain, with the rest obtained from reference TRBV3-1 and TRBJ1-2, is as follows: DTAVSQTPKYLVTQMGNDKSIKCEQNLGHDTMYWYKQDSKKFLKIMFSYNNKELIINETVPNRFSPKSPDKAHLNLHINSLELGDSAVYFCASSRTGGHGYTFGSGTRLTVV.

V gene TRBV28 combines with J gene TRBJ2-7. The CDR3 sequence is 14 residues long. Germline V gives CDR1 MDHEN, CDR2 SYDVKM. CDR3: CASNDAKFNYEQYF. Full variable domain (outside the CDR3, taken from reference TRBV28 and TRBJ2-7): DVKVTQSSRYLVKRTGEKVFLECVQDMDHENMFWYRQDPGLGLRLIYFSYDVKMKEKGDIPEGYSVSREKKERFSLILESASTNQTSMYLCASNDAKFNYEQYFGPGTRLTVT.

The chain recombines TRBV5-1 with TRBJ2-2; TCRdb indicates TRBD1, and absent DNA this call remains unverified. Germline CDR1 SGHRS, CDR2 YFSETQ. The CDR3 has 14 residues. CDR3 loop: CASGDRAATGELFF. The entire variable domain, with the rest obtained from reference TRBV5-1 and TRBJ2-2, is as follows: KAGVTQTPRYLIKTRGQQVTLSCSPISGHRSVSWYQQTPGQGLQFLFEYFSETQRNKGNFPGRFSGRQFSNSRSEMNVSTLELGDSALYLCASGDRAATGELFFGEGSRLTVL.

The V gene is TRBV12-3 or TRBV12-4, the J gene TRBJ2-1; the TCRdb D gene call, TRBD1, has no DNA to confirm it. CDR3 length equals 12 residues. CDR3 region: CASSGRLNEQFF.

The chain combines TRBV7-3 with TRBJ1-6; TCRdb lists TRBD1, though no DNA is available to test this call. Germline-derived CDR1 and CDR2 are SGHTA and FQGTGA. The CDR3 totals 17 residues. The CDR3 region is CASSLRRVRDNGSPLHF. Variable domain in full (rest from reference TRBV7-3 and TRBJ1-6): GAGVSQTPSNKVTEKGKYVELRCDPISGHTALYWYRQSLGQGPEFLIYFQGTGAADDSGLPNDRFFAVRPEGSVSTLKIQRTERGDSAVYLCASSLRRVRDNGSPLHFGNGTRLTVT.

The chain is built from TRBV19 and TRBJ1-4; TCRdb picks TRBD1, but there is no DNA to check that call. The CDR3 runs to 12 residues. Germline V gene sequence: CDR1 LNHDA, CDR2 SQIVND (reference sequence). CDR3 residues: CASSIPGDGLFF.

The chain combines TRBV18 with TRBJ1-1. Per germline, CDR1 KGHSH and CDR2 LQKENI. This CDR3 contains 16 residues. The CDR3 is CASSPPGSRSGTEAFF.

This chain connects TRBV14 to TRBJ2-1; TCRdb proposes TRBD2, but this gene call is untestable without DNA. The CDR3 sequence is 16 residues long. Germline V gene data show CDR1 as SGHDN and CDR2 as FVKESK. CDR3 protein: CASSRGRPNSYNEQFF.

CDR3 protein: CASSQVTGSYEQYF. The V call is TRBV14, the J call TRBJ2-7; TCRdb gives TRBD1 as the D gene, but with no DNA this cannot be confirmed. Germline lookup yields CDR1 SGHDN and CDR2 FVKESK. The CDR3 has 14 amino acids.

CDR3 amino acids: CASSPINSGEDPCRTSYEQYF. J is TRBJ2-7 and V is TRBV23-1; TCRdb calls TRBD2, which cannot be checked without DNA. TRBV23-1 is sorted into the ORF group, with uncertain function. This CDR3 has 21 residues.

CDR3 sequence reads: CSAGPGQGGSNEQYF. V and J are TRBV29-1 and TRBJ2-7; the D call of TRBD1 rests on TCRdb alone, since no DNA is present to check it. The length of the CDR3 is 15 residues. Germline V gene data show CDR1 as SQVTM and CDR2 as ANQGSEA.

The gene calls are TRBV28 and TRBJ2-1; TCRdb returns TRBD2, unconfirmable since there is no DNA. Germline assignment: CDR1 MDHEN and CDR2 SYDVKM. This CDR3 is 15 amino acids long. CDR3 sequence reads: CASSPYKRERNEQFF.

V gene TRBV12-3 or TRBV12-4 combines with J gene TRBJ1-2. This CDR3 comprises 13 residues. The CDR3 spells CASSLGQAYGYTF.

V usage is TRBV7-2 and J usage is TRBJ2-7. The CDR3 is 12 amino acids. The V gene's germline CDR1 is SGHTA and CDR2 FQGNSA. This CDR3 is CASSLQVDEQYF.

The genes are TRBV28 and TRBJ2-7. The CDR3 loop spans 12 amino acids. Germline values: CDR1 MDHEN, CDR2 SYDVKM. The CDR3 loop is CASMDGTYEQYF. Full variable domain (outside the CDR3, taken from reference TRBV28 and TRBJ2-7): DVKVTQSSRYLVKRTGEKVFLECVQDMDHENMFWYRQDPGLGLRLIYFSYDVKMKEKGDIPEGYSVSREKKERFSLILESASTNQTSMYLCASMDGTYEQYFGPGTRLTVT.

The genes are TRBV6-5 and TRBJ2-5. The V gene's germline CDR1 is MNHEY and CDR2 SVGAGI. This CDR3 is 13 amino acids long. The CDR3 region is CASREQWEETQYF.

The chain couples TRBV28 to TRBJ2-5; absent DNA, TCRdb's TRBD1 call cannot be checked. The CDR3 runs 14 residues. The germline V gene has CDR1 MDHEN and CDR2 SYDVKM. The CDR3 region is CASSNRDRGETQYF.

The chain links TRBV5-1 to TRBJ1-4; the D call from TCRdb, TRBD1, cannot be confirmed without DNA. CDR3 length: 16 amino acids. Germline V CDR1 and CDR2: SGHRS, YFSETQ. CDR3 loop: CASSFGQGDRNEKLFF.

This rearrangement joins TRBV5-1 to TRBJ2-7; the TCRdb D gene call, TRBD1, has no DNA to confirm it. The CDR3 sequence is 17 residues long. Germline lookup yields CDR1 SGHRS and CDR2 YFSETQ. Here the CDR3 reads CASSLNPEVGMGYEQYF.

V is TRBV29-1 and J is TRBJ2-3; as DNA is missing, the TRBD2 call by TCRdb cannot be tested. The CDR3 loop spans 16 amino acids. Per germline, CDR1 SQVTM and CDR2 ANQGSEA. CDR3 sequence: CSVDAGWRGSTDTQYF.